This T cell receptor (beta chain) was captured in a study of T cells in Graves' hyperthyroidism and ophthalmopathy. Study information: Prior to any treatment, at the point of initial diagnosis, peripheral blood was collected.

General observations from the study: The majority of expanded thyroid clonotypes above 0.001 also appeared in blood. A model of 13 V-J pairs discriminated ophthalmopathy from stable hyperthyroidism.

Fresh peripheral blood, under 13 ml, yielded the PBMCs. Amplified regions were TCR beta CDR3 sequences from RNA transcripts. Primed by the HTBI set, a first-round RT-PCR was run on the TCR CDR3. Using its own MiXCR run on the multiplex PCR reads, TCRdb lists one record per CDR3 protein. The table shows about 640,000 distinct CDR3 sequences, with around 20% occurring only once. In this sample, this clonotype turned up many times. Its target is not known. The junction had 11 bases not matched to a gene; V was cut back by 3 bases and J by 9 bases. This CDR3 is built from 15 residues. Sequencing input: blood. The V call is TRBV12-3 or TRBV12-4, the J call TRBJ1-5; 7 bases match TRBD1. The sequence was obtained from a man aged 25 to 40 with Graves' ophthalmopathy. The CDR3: CASSLGVGGQRPQHF. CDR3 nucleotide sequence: TGTGCCAGCAGTTTGGGAGTCGGGGGACAGAGGCCCCAGCATTTT.